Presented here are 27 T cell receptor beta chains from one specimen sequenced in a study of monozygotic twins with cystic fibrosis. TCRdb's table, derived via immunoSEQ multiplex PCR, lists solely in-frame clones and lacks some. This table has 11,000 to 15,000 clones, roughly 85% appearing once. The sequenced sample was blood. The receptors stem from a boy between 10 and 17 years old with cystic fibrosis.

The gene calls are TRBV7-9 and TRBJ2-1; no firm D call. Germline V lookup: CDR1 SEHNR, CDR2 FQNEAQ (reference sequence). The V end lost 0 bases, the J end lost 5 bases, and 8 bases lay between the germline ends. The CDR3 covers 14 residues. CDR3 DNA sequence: TGTGCCAGCAGCTTAGCGCTAAACGACAATGAGCAGTTCTTC. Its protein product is CASSLALNDNEQFF.

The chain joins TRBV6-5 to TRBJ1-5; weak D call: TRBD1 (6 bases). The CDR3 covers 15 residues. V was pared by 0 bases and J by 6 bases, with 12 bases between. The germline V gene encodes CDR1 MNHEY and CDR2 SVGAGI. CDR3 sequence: CASSYSKQGSQPQHF. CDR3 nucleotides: TGTGCCAGCAGTTACTCGAAACAGGGTAGTCAGCCCCAGCATTTT.

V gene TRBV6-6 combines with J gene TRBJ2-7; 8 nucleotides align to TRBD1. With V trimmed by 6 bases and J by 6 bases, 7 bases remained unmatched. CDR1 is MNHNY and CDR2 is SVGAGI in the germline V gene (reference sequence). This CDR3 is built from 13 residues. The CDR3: CASRPPQGVEQYF. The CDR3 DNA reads TGTGCCAGCAGACCTCCACAGGGGGTCGAGCAGTACTTC.

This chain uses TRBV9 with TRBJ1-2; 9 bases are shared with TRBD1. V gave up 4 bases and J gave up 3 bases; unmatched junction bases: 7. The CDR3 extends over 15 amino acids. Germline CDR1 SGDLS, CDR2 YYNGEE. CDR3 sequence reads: CASSLGTGYDYGYTF. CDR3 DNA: TGTGCCAGCAGCCTTGGGACAGGGTATGACTATGGCTACACCTTC.

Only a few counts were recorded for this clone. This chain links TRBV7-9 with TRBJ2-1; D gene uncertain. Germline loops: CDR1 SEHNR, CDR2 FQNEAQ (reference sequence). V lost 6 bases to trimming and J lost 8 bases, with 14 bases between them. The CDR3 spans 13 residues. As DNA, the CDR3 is TGTGCCAGCAGGCGTTCAAGGGCGGATGAGCAGTTCTTC. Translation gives CASRRSRADEQFF. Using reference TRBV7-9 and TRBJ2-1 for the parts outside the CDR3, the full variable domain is DTGVSQNPRHKITKRGQNVTFRCDPISEHNRLYWYRQTLGQGPEFLTYFQNEAQLEKSRLLSDRFSAERPKGSFSTLEIQRTEQGDSAMYLCASRRSRADEQFFGPGTRLTVL.

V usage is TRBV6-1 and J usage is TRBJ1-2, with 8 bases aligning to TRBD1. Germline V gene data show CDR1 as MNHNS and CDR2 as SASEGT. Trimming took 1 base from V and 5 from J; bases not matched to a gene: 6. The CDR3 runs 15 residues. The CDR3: CASSEVWDRWYGYTF. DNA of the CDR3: TGTGCCAGCAGTGAAGTTTGGGACAGGTGGTATGGCTACACCTTC.

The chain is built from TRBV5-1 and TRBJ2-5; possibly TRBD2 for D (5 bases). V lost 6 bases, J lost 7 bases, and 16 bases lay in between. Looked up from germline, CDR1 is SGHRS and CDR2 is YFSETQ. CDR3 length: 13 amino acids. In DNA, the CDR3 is TGCGCCAGCACCCCTGACGAAGAGGGGACCCAGTACTTC. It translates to CASTPDEEGTQYF. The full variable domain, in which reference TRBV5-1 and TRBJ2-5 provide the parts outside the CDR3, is KAGVTQTPRYLIKTRGQQVTLSCSPISGHRSVSWYQQTPGQGLQFLFEYFSETQRNKGNFPGRFSGRQFSNSRSEMNVSTLELGDSALYLCASTPDEEGTQYFGPGTRLLVL.

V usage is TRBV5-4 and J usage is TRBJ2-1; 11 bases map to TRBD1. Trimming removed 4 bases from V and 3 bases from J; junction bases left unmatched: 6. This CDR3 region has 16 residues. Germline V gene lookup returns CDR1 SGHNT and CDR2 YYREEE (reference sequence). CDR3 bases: TGTGCCAGCAGCCCGAGGACAGGGGGCTTCTACAATGAGCAGTTCTTC. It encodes CASSPRTGGFYNEQFF.

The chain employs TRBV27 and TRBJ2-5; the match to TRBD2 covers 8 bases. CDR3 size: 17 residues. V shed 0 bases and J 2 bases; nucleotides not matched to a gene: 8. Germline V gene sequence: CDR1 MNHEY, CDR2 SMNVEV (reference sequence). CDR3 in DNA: TGTGCCAGCAGTTTATCGGTGGCGGGGGGACTACAAGAGACCCAGTACTTC. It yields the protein CASSLSVAGGLQETQYF.

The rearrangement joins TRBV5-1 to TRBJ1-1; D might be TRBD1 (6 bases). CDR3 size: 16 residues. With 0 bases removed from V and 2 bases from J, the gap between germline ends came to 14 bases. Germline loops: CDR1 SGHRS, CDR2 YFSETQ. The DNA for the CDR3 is TGCGCCAGCAGCTTGGCTTTCACAGGGATTAACACTGAAGCTTTCTTT. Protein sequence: CASSLAFTGINTEAFF.

CDR3 protein: CASSPRQGGYTDTQYF. The CDR3 coding sequence is TGTGCCAGCTCACCACGACAGGGTGGTTATACAGATACGCAGTATTTT. The V gene is TRBV18, the J gene TRBJ2-3, with 7 positions matching TRBD1. The CDR3 is 16 amino acids. The J segment lost 3 bases and the V segment lost 1 base, leaving 7 bases of the junction unmatched. Germline CDR1 KGHSH, CDR2 LQKENI.

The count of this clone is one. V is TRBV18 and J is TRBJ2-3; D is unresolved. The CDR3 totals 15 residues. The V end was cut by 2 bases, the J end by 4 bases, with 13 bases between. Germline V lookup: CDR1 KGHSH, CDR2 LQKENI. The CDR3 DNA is TGTGCCAGCTCACCAAGGTCGGTTGTCCCAGATACGCAGTATTTT. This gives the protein CASSPRSVVPDTQYF.

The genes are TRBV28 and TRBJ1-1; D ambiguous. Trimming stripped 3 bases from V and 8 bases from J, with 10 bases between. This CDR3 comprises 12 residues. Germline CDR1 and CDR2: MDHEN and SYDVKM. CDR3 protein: CASSFRPLEAFF. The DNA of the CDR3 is TGTGCCAGCAGTTTCCGACCCCTGGAAGCTTTCTTT.

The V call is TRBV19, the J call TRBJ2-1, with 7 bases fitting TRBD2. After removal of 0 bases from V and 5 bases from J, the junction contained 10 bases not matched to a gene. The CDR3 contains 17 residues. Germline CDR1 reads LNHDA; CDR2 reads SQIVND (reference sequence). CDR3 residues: CASSIDPETSRNNEQFF. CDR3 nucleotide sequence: TGTGCCAGTAGTATAGATCCCGAGACTAGCAGAAACAATGAGCAGTTCTTC.

The CDR3 here is CASSPRQAGTSEPYEQYF. CDR3 in DNA: TGTGCCAGCAGCCCTCGACAGGCCGGGACTAGCGAACCATACGAGCAGTACTTC. The V gene is TRBV4-2, the J gene TRBJ2-7; 10 bases map to TRBD2. CDR1 is LGHNA and CDR2 is YNFKEQ in the germline V gene. The length of the CDR3 is 18 residues. V lost 4 bases, J lost 4 bases, and 16 bases stayed unmatched.

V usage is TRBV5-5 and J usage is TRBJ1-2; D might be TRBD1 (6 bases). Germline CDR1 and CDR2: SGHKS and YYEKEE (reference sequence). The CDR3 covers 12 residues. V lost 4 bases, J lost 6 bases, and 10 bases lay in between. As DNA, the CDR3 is TGTGCCAGCAGCCTGGGGGCGGATGGCTACACCTTC. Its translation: CASSLGADGYTF.

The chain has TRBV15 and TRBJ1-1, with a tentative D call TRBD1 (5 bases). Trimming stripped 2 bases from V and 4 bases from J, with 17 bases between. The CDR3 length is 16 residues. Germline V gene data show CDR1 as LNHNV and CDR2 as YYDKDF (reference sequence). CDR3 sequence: CATSRYVGDWGTEAFF. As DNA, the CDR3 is TGTGCCACCAGCAGATATGTAGGGGACTGGGGCACTGAAGCTTTCTTT.

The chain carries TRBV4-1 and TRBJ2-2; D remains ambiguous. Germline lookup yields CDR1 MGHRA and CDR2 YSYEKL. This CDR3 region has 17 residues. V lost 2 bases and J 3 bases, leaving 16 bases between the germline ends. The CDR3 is CASSQFITPTYTGELFF. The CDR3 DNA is TGCGCCAGCAGCCAATTCATTACACCAACCTACACCGGGGAGCTGTTTTTT.

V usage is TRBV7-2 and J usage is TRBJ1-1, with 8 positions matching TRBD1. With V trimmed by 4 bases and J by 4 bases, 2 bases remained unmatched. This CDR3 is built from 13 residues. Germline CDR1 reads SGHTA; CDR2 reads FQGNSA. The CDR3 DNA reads TGTGCCAGCAGCTGGGACAGGAGCACTGAAGCTTTCTTT. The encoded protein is CASSWDRSTEAFF.

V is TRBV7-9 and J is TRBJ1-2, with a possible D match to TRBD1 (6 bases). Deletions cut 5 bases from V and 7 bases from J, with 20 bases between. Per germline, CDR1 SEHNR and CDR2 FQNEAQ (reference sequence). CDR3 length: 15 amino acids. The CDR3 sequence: CASSPTTGSYVGYTF. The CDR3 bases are TGTGCCAGCAGCCCTACGACAGGCTCCTATGTTGGCTACACCTTC.

The DNA for the CDR3 is TGTGCCACCAGCTCGGGACCCAACATCTACGAGCAGTACTTC. It encodes CATSSGPNIYEQYF. The chain couples TRBV15 to TRBJ2-7; D might be TRBD1 or TRBD2, each matching 5 bases. V was clipped by 5 bases and J by 3 bases, with 14 bases between them. Germline V lookup: CDR1 LNHNV, CDR2 YYDKDF (reference sequence). The CDR3 is 14 residues long.

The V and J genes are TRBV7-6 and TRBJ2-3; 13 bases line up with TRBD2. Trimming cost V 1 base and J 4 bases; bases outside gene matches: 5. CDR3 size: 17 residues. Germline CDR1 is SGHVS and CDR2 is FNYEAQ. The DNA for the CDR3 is TGTGCCAGCAGCTTAGAAGGACTAGCGGGAGTCTCAGATACGCAGTATTTT. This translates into CASSLEGLAGVSDTQYF.

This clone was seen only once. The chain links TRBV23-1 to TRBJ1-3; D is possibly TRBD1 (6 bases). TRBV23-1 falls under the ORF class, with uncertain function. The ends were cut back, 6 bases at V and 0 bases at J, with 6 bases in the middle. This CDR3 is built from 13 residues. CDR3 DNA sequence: TGCGCCAGCAGGGACAGCTCTGGAAACACCATATATTTT. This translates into CASRDSSGNTIYF.

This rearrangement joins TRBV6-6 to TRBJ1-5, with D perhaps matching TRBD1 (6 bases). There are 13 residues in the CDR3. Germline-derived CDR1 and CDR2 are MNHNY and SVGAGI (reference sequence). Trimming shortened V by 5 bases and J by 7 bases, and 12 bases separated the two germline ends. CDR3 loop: CASSVRGGQPQHF. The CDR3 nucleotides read TGTGCCAGCAGTGTTAGAGGGGGGCAGCCCCAGCATTTT.

CDR3 loop: CASSRGQANGNTIYF. As DNA, the CDR3 is TGCGCCAGCAGCCGAGGACAGGCTAATGGAAACACCATATATTTT. The chain employs TRBV5-1 and TRBJ1-3, with 7 bases that match TRBD1. CDR1 is SGHRS, CDR2 YFSETQ, per germline. The CDR3 covers 15 residues. The V gene end was trimmed by 4 bases and the J gene end by 3 bases; junction bases not matched to a gene: 7.

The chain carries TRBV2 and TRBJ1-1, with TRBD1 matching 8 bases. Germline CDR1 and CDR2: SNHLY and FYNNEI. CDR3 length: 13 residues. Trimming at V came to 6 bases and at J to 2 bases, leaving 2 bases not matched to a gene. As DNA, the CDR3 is TGTGCCAGCAGCGGACAGGGAAACACTGAAGCTTTCTTT. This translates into CASSGQGNTEAFF.

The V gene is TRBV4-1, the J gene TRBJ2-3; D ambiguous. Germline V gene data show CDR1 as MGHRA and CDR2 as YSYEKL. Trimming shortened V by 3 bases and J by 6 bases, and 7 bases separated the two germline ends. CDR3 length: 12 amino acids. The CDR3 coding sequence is TGCGCCAGCAGCCAGGCCCCGGATACGCAGTATTTT. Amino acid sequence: CASSQAPDTQYF.